This TCR beta chain stems from a study of blood T cell repertoires in COVID-19 (dated by TCRdb to the early 2020s). In the study overall: The collaborator samples originated in the United States, Italy and Spain and spanned the acute and convalescent phases of COVID-19. Deeply sampled blood TCRbeta repertoires from subjects exposed to, actively infected with, or recovered from COVID-19 were included in the dataset. The prospective study material was composed of cDNA or gDNA derived from T cells, B-cell-depleted T cells, or PBMCs. The samples were drawn from two sources: the first 160 participants of the ongoing ImmuneRACE study, and 950 to 1,500 subjects contributed by 6 global collaborators. Sample metadata almost always included a de-identified subject ID, COVID-19 status, age in years and sex. The repertoires were released in a freely available public database intended as a resource for research on the immune response to SARS-CoV-2. Where available, HLA class I and class II types were taken from metadata supplied by the sample provider and were not determined by assay-based typing. The paper as a whole reports these results and caveats: Clinical and demographic metadata were provided uncurated, with the amount varying by source and participant.

Whole blood was collected in K2EDTA tubes by collaborating institutions according to the institutions' own protocols. For TCRbeta analysis, collaborators shipped samples in one of three forms: frozen whole blood, isolated PBMCs, or DNA extracted from either of those sample types. The immunoSEQ Assay, a bias-controlled multiplex PCR, was used to amplify TCRbeta CDR3 regions from genomic DNA. As for the original processing: Within the assay, amplification of reference gene primers was used to estimate how many nucleated cells each sample contained. To quantify the absolute abundance of each unique TCRbeta CDR3 rearrangement, sequence reads were collapsed and filtered. Productive Simpson clonality was computed per sample as the square root of Simpson's diversity index over productive rearrangements. TCRdb re-hosts the immuneACCESS table, in-frame sequences only. Its copies lack some clones; in the studies checked, an unresolved V gene accounts for under half of them, and the cause for the rest is not known. The V and J calls and clone size come from that table; D and trimming were worked out from the DNA. The sample has approximately 170,000 clones on record, 70% to 90% of them singletons. Clones ranked in the top ten supply 1.1% of the sample.

A note on this clone: Its antigen specificity is not known. No quality values exist for individual bases; no much larger clone is one base distant.

Sample: peripheral blood. This receptor was obtained from a young man with acute or convalescent COVID-19.

The CDR3 protein is CASSSGSFYGYTF. In nucleotides, the sequence is TGTGCCAGCAGCTCCGGGTCGTTCTATGGCTACACCTTC. The receptor chain draws on TRBV7-9 and TRBJ1-2, with the identity of the D gene unclear. Taken from the germline V gene (reference sequence), the CDR1 and CDR2 loops are SEHNR and FQNEAQ. The CDR3 runs 13 amino acids, cysteine and phenylalanine included. Of all the DNA, just the CDR3 is kept, 39 bases in frame from base 1. V sheds 4 bases and J sheds 4 bases, leaving 10 bases between their ends.